A selection of T cell receptor beta chains follows, all from one sample in a study of radiation and T cells in renal cell carcinoma. Sequenced by immunoSEQ multiplex PCR; TCRdb stores in-frame clones only, minus some. The sample yields approximately 51,000 clones, roughly 83% seen once. This sample comprised blood, obtained from a patient whose treatment included radiotherapy and nephrectomy. The source is a woman between 70 and 85 years old with renal cell carcinoma. Both conserved end residues are part of each CDR3. D genes are given only for firm matches.

d_call | j_call | v_call | cdr3_nt | cdr3_aa
. | TRBJ2-7 | TRBV9 | TGTGCCAGCAGCCTCAATGAGGGCGAGCAGTACTTC | CASSLNEGEQYF
. | TRBJ2-3 | TRBV7-3 | TGTGCCAGCAGCTTAGGCCGGAGAACAGATACGCAGTATTTT | CASSLGRRTDTQYF
. | TRBJ1-6 | TRBV6-1 | TGTGCCAGCAGTGGGCCGGACCTGAGGTCACCCCTCCACTTT | CASSGPDLRSPLHF
. | TRBJ1-1 | TRBV19 | TGTGCCAGTAGTACCGGGGGCGGTGAAGCTTTCTTT | CASSTGGGEAFF
TRBD2 | TRBJ2-2 | TRBV5-1 | TGCGCCAGCAGCTTGGGGACTAGCGGCGGGGAGCTGTTTTTT | CASSLGTSGGELFF
. | TRBJ2-3 | TRBV5-1 | TGCGCCAGCCCTTTGCGGGAAAGACCAGATACGCAGTATTTT | CASPLRERPDTQYF
. | TRBJ1-2 | TRBV7-9 | TGTGCCAGCAGCGGGGGACCGACAACTTATGGCTACACCTTC | CASSGGPTTYGYTF
. | TRBJ1-5 | TRBV28 | TGTGCCAGCAGTACCGCGGGGGGCAATCAGCCCCAGCATTTT | CASSTAGGNQPQHF
. | TRBJ2-7 | TRBV7-2 | TGTGCCAGCAGCTTAGTACGGAACGCCTACGAGCAGTACTTC | CASSLVRNAYEQYF
. | TRBJ1-4 | TRBV6-1 | TGTGCCAGCAGTGAAGCTAGGGCAGCACGCAGATCTAATGAAAAACTGTTTTTT | CASSEARAARRSNEKLFF